This TCR beta chain emerged from a study of blood T cell repertoires in COVID-19. Clones were sequenced by immunoSEQ multiplex PCR, and TCRdb holds only the in-frame ones, with some missing. In the table there are about 180,000 clones, roughly 87% of which are singletons. The receptor's source is a man younger than 35 who had recovered from COVID-19. The specimen sequenced was peripheral blood.

CDR3 region: CASSSSPGTYNEQFF. The CDR3 coding sequence is TGTGCCAGCAGCTCTAGCCCCGGGACCTACAATGAGCAGTTCTTC. This sequence joins TRBV7-2 and TRBJ2-1, with D possibly TRBD2 on 5 matching bases. CDR1 and CDR2 (germline): SGHTA, FQGNSA. V gave up 4 bases and J gave up 2 bases, with 12 bases separating them. CDR3 length: 15 amino acids.